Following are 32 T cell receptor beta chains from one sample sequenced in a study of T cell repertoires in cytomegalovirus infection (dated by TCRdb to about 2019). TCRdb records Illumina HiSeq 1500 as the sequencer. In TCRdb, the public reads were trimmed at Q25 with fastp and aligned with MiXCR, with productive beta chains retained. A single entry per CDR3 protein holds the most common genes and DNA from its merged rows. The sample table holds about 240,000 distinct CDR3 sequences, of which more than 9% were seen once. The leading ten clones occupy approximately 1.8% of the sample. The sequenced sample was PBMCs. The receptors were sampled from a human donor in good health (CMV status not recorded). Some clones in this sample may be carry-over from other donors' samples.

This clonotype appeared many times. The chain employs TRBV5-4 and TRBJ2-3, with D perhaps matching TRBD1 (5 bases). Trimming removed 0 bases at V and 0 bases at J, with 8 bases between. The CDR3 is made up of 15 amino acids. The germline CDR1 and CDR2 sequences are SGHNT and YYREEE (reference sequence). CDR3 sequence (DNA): TGTGCCAGCAGCTTGGAAGGGGTCAGCACAGATACGCAGTATTTT. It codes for CASSLEGVSTDTQYF.

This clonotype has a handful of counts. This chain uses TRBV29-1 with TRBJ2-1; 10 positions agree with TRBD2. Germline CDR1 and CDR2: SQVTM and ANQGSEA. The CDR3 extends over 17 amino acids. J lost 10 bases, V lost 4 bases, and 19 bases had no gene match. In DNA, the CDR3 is TGCAGCGTTGGTGGGACTAGCGCGAATCCTCCGAGAGTGGAGCAGTTCTTC. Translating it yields CSVGGTSANPPRVEQFF.

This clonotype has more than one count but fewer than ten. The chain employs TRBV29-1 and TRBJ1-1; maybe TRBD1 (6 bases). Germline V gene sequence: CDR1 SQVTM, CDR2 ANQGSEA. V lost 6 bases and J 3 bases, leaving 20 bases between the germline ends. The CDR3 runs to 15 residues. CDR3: CSVGLGGTGDTEAFF. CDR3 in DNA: TGCAGCGTGGGGTTGGGGGGCACGGGGGACACTGAAGCTTTCTTT.

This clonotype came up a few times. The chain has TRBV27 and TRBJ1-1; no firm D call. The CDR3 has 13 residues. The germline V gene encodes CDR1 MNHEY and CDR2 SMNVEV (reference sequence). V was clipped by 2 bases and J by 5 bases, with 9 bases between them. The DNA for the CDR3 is TGTGCCAGCAGTTTAACTGCGCGGACTGAAGCTTTCTTT. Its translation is CASSLTARTEAFF.

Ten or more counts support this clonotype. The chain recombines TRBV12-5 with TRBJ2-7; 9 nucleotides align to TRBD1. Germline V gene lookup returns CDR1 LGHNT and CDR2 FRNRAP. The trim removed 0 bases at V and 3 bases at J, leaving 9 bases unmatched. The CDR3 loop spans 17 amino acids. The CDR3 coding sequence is TGTGCTAGTGGTTTGGTACAATTGGGACAGGGAGACTACGAGCAGTACTTC. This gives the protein CASGLVQLGQGDYEQYF.

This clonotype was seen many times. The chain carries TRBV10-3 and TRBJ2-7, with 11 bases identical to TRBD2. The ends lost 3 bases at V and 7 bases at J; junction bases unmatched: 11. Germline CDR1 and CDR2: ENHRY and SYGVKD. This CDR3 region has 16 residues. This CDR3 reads CAISDGGLAASTEQYF. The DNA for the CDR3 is TGTGCCATCAGTGATGGGGGACTAGCGGCTTCAACGGAGCAGTACTTC.

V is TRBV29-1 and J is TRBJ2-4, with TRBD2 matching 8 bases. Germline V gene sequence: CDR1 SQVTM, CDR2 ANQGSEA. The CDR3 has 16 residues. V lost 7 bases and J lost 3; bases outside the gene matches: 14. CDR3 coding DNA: TGCAGCGCTGCGGGGGGAGGGAGAGGGGACAAAAACATTCAGTACTTC. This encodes CSAAGGGRGDKNIQYF.

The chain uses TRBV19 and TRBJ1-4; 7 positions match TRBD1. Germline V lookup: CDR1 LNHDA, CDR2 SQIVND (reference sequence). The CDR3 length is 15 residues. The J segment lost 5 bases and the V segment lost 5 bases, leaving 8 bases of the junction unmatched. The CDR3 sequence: CASSSPGQKNEKLFF. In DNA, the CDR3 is TGTGCCAGTAGTTCTCCGGGACAGAAGAATGAAAAACTGTTTTTT.

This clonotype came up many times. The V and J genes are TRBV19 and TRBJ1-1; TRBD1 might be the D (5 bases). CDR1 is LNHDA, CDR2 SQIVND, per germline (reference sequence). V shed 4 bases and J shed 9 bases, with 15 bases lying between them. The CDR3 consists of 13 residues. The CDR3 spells CASSTTGTEKAFF. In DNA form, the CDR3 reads TGTGCCAGTAGTACCACCGGGACGGAGAAAGCTTTCTTT.

The CDR3 loop reads CASSLWTGGGGNTGELFF. CDR3 nucleotides: TGTGCCAGCAGCTTGTGGACAGGGGGCGGCGGGAACACCGGGGAGCTGTTTTTT. The chain has TRBV5-6 and TRBJ2-2; 11 bases align to TRBD1. V shed 1 base and J 1 base; nucleotides not matched to a gene: 6. The CDR3 runs 18 residues. Germline CDR1 SGHDT, CDR2 YYEEEE. Full variable domain (remainder filled in from reference TRBV5-6 and TRBJ2-2): DAGVTQSPTHLIKTRGQQVTLRCSPKSGHDTVSWYQQALGQGPQFIFQYYEEEERQRGNFPDRFSGHQFPNYSSELNVNALLLGDSALYLCASSLWTGGGGNTGELFFGEGSRLTVL.

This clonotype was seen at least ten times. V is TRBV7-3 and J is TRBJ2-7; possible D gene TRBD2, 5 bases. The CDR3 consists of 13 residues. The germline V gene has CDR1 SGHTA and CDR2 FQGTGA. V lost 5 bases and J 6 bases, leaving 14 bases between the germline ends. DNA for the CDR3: TGTGCCAGCAGCCCGAGAGACGGGATCGAGCAGTACTTC. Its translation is CASSPRDGIEQYF.

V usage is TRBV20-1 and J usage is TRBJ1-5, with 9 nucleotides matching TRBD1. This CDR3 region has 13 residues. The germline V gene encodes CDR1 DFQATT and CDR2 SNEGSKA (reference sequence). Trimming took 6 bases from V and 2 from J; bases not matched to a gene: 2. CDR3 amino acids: CSARTGGNQPQHF. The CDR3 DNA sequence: TGCAGTGCCAGGACAGGGGGCAATCAGCCCCAGCATTTT.

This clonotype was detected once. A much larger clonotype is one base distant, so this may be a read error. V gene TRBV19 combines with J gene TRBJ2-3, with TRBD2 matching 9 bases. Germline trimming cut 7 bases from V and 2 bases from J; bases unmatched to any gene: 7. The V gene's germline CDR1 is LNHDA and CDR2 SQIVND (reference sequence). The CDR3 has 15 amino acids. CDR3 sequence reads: CASKARGRATDTQYF. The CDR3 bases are TGTGCCAGTAAGGCTCGCGGGAGGGCCACAGATACGCAGTATTTT.

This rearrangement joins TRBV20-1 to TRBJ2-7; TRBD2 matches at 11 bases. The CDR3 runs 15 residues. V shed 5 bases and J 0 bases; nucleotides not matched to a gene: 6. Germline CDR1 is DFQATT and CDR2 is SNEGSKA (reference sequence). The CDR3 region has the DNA TGCAGTGCTCACGGACTAGCGGGCGTCTCCTACGAGCAGTACTTC. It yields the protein CSAHGLAGVSYEQYF.

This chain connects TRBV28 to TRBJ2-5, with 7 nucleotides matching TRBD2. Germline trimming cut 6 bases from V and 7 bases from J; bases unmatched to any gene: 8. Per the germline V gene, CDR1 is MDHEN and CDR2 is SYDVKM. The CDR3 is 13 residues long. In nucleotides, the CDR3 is TGTGCCAGCAGCCCACCGGGGGGTGGGACCCAGTACTTC. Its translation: CASSPPGGGTQYF.

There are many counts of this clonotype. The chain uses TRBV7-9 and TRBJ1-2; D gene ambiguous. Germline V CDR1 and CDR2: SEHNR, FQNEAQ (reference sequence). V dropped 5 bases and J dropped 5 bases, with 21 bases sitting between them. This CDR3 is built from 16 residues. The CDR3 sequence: CASSPGVGSKDYGYTF. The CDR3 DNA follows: TGTGCCAGCAGCCCCGGGGTGGGCTCGAAAGATTATGGCTACACCTTC.

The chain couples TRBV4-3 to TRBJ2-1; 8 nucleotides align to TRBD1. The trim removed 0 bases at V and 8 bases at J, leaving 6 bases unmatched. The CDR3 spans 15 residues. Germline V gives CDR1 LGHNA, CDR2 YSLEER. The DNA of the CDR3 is TGCGCCAGCAGCCAAGATGGGCGACAGGGGTATGAGCAGTTCTTC. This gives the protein CASSQDGRQGYEQFF.

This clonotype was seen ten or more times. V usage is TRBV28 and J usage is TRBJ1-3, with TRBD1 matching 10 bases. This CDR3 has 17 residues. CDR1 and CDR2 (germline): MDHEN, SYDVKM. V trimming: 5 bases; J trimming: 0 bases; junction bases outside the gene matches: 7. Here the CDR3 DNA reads TGTGCCAGCAGTGGGGGGACAGGGGCCATCTCTGGAAACACCATATATTTT. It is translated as CASSGGTGAISGNTIYF.

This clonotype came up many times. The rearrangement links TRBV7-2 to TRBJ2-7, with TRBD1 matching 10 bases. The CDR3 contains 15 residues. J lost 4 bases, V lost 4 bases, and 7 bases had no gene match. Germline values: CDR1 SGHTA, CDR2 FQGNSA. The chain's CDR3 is CASSSSGTGVYEQYF. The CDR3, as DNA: TGTGCCAGCAGCTCCTCCGGGACAGGGGTGTACGAGCAGTACTTC.

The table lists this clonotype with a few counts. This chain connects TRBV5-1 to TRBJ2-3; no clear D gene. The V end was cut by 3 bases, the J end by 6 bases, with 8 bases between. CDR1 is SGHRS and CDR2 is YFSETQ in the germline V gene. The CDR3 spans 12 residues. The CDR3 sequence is CASSYPADTQYF. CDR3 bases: TGCGCCAGCAGCTACCCAGCGGATACGCAGTATTTT.

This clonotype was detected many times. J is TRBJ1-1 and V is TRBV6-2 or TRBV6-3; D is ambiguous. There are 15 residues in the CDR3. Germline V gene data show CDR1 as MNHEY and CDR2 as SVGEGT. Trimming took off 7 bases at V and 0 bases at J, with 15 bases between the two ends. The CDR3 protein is CASTKGKILNTEAFF. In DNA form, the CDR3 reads TGTGCCAGCACCAAGGGAAAAATCCTGAACACTGAAGCTTTCTTT.

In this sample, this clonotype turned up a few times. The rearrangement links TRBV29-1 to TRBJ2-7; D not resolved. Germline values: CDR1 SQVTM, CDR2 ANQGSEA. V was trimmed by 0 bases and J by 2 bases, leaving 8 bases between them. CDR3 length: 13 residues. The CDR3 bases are TGCAGCGTTGAAGACCCACTGACCTACGAGCAGTACTTC. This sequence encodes CSVEDPLTYEQYF.

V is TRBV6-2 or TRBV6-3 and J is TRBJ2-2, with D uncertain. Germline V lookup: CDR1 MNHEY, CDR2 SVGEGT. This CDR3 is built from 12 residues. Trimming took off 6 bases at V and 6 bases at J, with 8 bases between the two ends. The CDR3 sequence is CASSPIAGELFF. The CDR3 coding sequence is TGTGCCAGCAGCCCTATCGCCGGGGAGCTGTTTTTT.

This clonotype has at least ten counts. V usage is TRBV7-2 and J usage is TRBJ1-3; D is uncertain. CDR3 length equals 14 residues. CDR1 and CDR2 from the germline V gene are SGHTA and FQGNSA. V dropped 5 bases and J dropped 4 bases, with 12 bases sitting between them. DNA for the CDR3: TGTGCCAGCAGCCCAGACATCATAGGAAACACCATATATTTT. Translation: CASSPDIIGNTIYF.

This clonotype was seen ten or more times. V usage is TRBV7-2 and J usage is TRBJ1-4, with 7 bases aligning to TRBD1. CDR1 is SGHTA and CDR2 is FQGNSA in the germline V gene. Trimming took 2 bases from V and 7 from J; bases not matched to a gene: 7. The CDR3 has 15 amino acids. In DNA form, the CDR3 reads TGTGCCAGCAGCTTATTTGAAAGGGGGCGTGAAAAACTGTTTTTT. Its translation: CASSLFERGREKLFF.

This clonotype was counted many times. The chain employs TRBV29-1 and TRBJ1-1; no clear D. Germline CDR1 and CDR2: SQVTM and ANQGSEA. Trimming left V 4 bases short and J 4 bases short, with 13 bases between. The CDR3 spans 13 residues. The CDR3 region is CSVVPGGSTEAFF. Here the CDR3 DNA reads TGCAGCGTTGTTCCGGGTGGAAGCACTGAAGCTTTCTTT.

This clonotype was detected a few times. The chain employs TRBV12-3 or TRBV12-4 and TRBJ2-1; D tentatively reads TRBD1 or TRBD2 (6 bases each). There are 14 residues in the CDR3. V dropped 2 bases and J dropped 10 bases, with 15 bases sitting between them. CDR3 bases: TGTGCCAGCAGTTTAAGGACGGGGGCAGGGGAGCAGTTCTTC. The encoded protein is CASSLRTGAGEQFF.

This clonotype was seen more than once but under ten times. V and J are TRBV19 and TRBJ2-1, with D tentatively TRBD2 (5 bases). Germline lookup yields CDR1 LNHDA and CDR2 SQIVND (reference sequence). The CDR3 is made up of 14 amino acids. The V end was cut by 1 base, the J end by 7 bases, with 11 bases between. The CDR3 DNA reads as TGTGCCAGTAGTATAGGTCAGACGGGGAATGAGCAGTTCTTC. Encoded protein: CASSIGQTGNEQFF.

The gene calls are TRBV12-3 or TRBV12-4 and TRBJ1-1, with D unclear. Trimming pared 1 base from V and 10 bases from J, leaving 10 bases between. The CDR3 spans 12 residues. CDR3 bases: TGTGCCAGCAGTTTAGGGGCGAAGAGAGCTTTCTTT. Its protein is CASSLGAKRAFF.

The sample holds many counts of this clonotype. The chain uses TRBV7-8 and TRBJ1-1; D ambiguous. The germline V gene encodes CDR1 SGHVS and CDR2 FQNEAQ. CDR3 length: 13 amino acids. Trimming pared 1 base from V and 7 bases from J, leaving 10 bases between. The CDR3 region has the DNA TGTGCCAGCAGCTTAGTTGGAGAGTTTGAAGCTTTCTTT. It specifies CASSLVGEFEAFF.

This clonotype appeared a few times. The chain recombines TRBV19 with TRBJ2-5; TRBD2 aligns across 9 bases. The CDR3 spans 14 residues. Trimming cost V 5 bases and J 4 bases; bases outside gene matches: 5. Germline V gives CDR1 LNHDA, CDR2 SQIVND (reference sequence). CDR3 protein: CASSLRLAAETQYF. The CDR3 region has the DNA TGTGCCAGTAGTCTGAGACTAGCGGCAGAGACCCAGTACTTC.

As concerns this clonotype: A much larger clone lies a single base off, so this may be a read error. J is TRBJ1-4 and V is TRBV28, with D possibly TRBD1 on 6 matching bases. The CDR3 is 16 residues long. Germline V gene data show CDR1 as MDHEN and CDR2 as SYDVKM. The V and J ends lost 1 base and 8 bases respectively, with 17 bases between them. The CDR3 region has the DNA TGTGCCAGCAGTTTATCCGGGGCACAGGGAAGCGAAAAACTGTTTTTT. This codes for CASSLSGAQGSEKLFF. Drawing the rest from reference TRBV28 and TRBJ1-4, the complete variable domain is DVKVTQSSRYLVKRTGEKVFLECVQDMDHENMFWYRQDPGLGLRLIYFSYDVKMKEKGDIPEGYSVSREKKERFSLILESASTNQTSMYLCASSLSGAQGSEKLFFGSGTQLSVL.